This paragraph reports one T cell receptor (beta chain). The repertoire was sequenced with immunoSEQ multiplex PCR; TCRdb's copy has only in-frame clones and lacks some. This table has almost 70,000 clones, almost 80% appearing once. This specimen belongs to a study of blood T cell repertoires in COVID-19. In the study overall: Nucleic acid was either cDNA or gDNA, and it came from T cells, B-cell-depleted T cells, or PBMCs.

The CDR3 has 13 residues. CDR1 is LGHNT, CDR2 FRNRAP, per germline. V lost 2 bases and J 9 bases, leaving 8 bases between the germline ends. The receptor was isolated from a man in his sixties with acute or convalescent COVID-19. Sequenced material: peripheral blood. The gene calls are TRBV12-5 and TRBJ1-6; D not resolved. The CDR3 nucleotides read TGTGCTAGTGGTTTGAAGCCCGGTTCACCCCTCCACTTT. It encodes CASGLKPGSPLHF.